These T cell receptor beta chains were read from a single sample in a study of cytomegalovirus exposure and HLA in healthy donors. Sequencing used immunoSEQ multiplex PCR; TCRdb keeps in-frame clones, though not all of them. The sample includes about 110,000 clones, roughly 86% of them seen just once. The sample taken for sequencing was PBMCs. These receptors all stem from a young woman in good health and CMV-seronegative. Both conserved end residues are part of each CDR3. The D gene is left open where the match is weak. The size field is filled for only some rows; it gives once, few, many or a size class.

j_call: TRBJ2-2; v_call: TRBV5-1; clone_size: NA; d_call: TRBD2; cdr3_aa: CASSLLAGVNTGELFF; cdr3_nt: TGCGCCAGCAGCTTGTTAGCGGGAGTAAACACCGGGGAGCTGTTTTTT
j_call: TRBJ2-1; v_call: TRBV7-9; clone_size: NA; d_call: NA; cdr3_aa: CASSSAGGPMDDEQFF; cdr3_nt: TGTGCCAGCAGCTCTGCAGGGGGGCCAATGGACGATGAGCAGTTCTTC
j_call: TRBJ2-3; v_call: TRBV29-1; clone_size: NA; d_call: TRBD2; cdr3_aa: CSVEDLASGSTDTQYF; cdr3_nt: TGCAGCGTTGAAGATCTCGCTAGCGGGAGCACAGATACGCAGTATTTT
j_call: TRBJ2-1; v_call: TRBV27; clone_size: few; d_call: NA; cdr3_aa: CASSLTSGFNEQFF; cdr3_nt: TGTGCCAGCAGTTTAACAAGCGGGTTCAATGAGCAGTTCTTC
j_call: TRBJ2-1; v_call: TRBV7-2; clone_size: few; d_call: TRBD2; cdr3_aa: CASSLEREVNEQFF; cdr3_nt: TGTGCCAGCAGCCTTGAGCGGGAGGTAAATGAGCAGTTCTTC
j_call: TRBJ2-5; v_call: TRBV4-2; clone_size: NA; d_call: NA; cdr3_aa: CASSQATSAQETQYF; cdr3_nt: TGTGCCAGCAGCCAAGCTACGAGCGCCCAAGAGACCCAGTACTTC
j_call: TRBJ1-1; v_call: TRBV5-4; clone_size: NA; d_call: NA; cdr3_aa: CASSLRDTEAFF; cdr3_nt: TGTGCCAGCAGCTTGCGGGACACTGAAGCTTTCTTT
j_call: TRBJ2-1; v_call: TRBV6-5; clone_size: NA; d_call: TRBD2; cdr3_aa: CASSYSSGGNDEQFF; cdr3_nt: TGTGCCAGCAGTTACTCCTCGGGGGGTAACGATGAGCAGTTCTTC
j_call: TRBJ2-2; v_call: TRBV28; clone_size: NA; d_call: TRBD2; cdr3_aa: CASKFGAGDTGELFF; cdr3_nt: TGTGCCAGCAAATTTGGAGCGGGGGACACCGGGGAGCTGTTTTTT
j_call: TRBJ1-1; v_call: TRBV2; clone_size: NA; d_call: NA; cdr3_aa: CASRKFGDSNTEAFF; cdr3_nt: TGTGCCAGCAGGAAATTTGGGGACTCGAACACTGAAGCTTTCTTT
j_call: TRBJ2-7; v_call: TRBV7-2; clone_size: NA; d_call: NA; cdr3_aa: CASSLARTRTYEQYF; cdr3_nt: TGTGCCAGCAGCTTAGCCCGGACACGAACCTACGAGCAGTACTTC
j_call: TRBJ2-7; v_call: TRBV6-5; clone_size: NA; d_call: NA; cdr3_aa: CASSTWTTNNNEQYF; cdr3_nt: TGTGCCAGCAGTACGTGGACAACCAATAACAACGAGCAGTACTTC
j_call: TRBJ2-2; v_call: TRBV15; clone_size: NA; d_call: NA; cdr3_aa: CATSHLGAYTGELFF; cdr3_nt: TGTGCCACCAGCCACCTAGGGGCTTACACCGGGGAGCTGTTTTTT
j_call: TRBJ2-5; v_call: TRBV7-2; clone_size: NA; d_call: NA; cdr3_aa: CASSLQPGLETQYF; cdr3_nt: TGTGCCAGCAGCTTACAACCAGGGTTAGAGACCCAGTACTTC
j_call: TRBJ2-1; v_call: TRBV25-1; clone_size: once; d_call: TRBD2; cdr3_aa: CASSEPASGLLNEQFF; cdr3_nt: TGTGCCAGCAGTGAACCGGCTAGCGGATTGCTAAATGAGCAGTTCTTC
j_call: TRBJ2-1; v_call: TRBV4-3; clone_size: NA; d_call: NA; cdr3_aa: CASSQDKLYNEQFF; cdr3_nt: TGCGCCAGCAGCCAAGATAAACTTTACAATGAGCAGTTCTTC
j_call: TRBJ2-7; v_call: TRBV29-1; clone_size: NA; d_call: NA; cdr3_aa: CSAVGGADEQYF; cdr3_nt: TGCAGCGCCGTGGGTGGGGCCGACGAGCAGTACTTC
j_call: TRBJ1-2; v_call: TRBV9; clone_size: NA; d_call: TRBD1; cdr3_aa: CASSFPLQGAPFDGYTF; cdr3_nt: TGTGCCAGCAGCTTCCCACTTCAGGGGGCCCCTTTTGATGGCTACACCTTC
j_call: TRBJ2-1; v_call: TRBV4-2; clone_size: NA; d_call: TRBD2; cdr3_aa: CASSHYTSGGTYNEQFF; cdr3_nt: TGTGCCAGCAGCCATTACACTAGCGGGGGGACCTACAATGAGCAGTTCTTC
j_call: TRBJ1-5; v_call: TRBV30; clone_size: NA; d_call: TRBD1; cdr3_aa: CAWSVSGGSYSNQPQHF; cdr3_nt: TGTGCCTGGAGTGTGTCAGGGGGTAGCTATAGCAATCAGCCCCAGCATTTT
j_call: TRBJ1-4; v_call: TRBV14; clone_size: once; d_call: TRBD1; cdr3_aa: CASSQVSGGGEKLFF; cdr3_nt: TGTGCCAGCAGCCAAGTCTCAGGGGGCGGTGAAAAACTGTTTTTT
j_call: TRBJ2-1; v_call: TRBV7-6; clone_size: NA; d_call: NA; cdr3_aa: CASSLEDWNGYNEQFF; cdr3_nt: TGTGCCAGCAGCTTAGAGGACTGGAACGGGTACAATGAGCAGTTCTTC
j_call: TRBJ2-3; v_call: TRBV7-6; clone_size: NA; d_call: TRBD2; cdr3_aa: CASSPQRTSGIYVDTQYF; cdr3_nt: TGTGCCAGCAGCCCACAGAGAACTAGCGGAATCTACGTGGATACGCAGTATTTT
j_call: TRBJ1-2; v_call: TRBV30; clone_size: NA; d_call: NA; cdr3_aa: CAGPTGAGGYTF; cdr3_nt: TGTGCCGGTCCTACAGGAGCGGGGGGCTACACCTTC
j_call: TRBJ1-2; v_call: TRBV28; clone_size: NA; d_call: NA; cdr3_aa: CASASDTLIPEGGYTF; cdr3_nt: TGTGCCAGCGCGTCGGACACTCTCATCCCGGAGGGTGGCTACACCTTC
j_call: TRBJ2-5; v_call: TRBV6-5; clone_size: NA; d_call: TRBD2; cdr3_aa: CASSYSSGGLETQYF; cdr3_nt: TGTGCCAGCAGTTACAGTAGCGGGGGGCTGGAGACCCAGTACTTC
j_call: TRBJ1-1; v_call: TRBV7-2; clone_size: NA; d_call: NA; cdr3_aa: CASSFPARGDTEAFF; cdr3_nt: TGTGCCAGCAGCTTCCCCGCTCGGGGGGACACTGAAGCTTTCTTT
j_call: TRBJ2-1; v_call: TRBV11-2; clone_size: NA; d_call: TRBD2; cdr3_aa: CASSPGGRGQFF; cdr3_nt: TGTGCCAGCAGCCCCGGGGGGAGGGGGCAGTTCTTC
j_call: TRBJ1-2; v_call: TRBV7-6; clone_size: NA; d_call: NA; cdr3_aa: CASSLLGRGQIRRSYTF; cdr3_nt: TGTGCCAGCAGCTTATTAGGCAGAGGCCAGATAAGAAGGAGCTACACCTTC
j_call: TRBJ1-5; v_call: TRBV19; clone_size: few; d_call: TRBD1; cdr3_aa: CASSAQGAGNQPQHF; cdr3_nt: TGTGCCAGTAGTGCACAGGGGGCCGGCAATCAGCCCCAGCATTTT
j_call: TRBJ2-3; v_call: TRBV9; clone_size: NA; d_call: NA; cdr3_aa: CASSPPYRTDTQYF; cdr3_nt: TGTGCCAGCAGCCCCCCCTACCGCACAGATACGCAGTATTTT
j_call: TRBJ1-1; v_call: TRBV28; clone_size: few; d_call: NA; cdr3_aa: CASSSQVNTEAFF; cdr3_nt: TGTGCCAGCAGTTCCCAGGTGAACACTGAAGCTTTCTTT
j_call: TRBJ2-1; v_call: TRBV4-2; clone_size: NA; d_call: NA; cdr3_aa: CASSQDYSYNEQFF; cdr3_nt: TGTGCCAGCAGCCAAGATTACAGCTACAATGAGCAGTTCTTC
j_call: TRBJ1-2; v_call: TRBV7-9; clone_size: NA; d_call: TRBD1; cdr3_aa: CASSRDRERSAGYTF; cdr3_nt: TGTGCCAGCAGCCGAGACAGGGAACGGTCGGCTGGCTACACCTTC
j_call: TRBJ2-3; v_call: TRBV5-1; clone_size: NA; d_call: TRBD1; cdr3_aa: CASKIQGATDTQYF; cdr3_nt: TGCGCCAGCAAAATACAGGGGGCCACAGATACGCAGTATTTT
j_call: TRBJ1-2; v_call: TRBV7-2; clone_size: NA; d_call: NA; cdr3_aa: CASSRGSGANYGYTF; cdr3_nt: TGTGCCAGCAGCCGCGGTAGTGGAGCTAACTATGGCTACACCTTC
j_call: TRBJ1-1; v_call: TRBV7-8; clone_size: NA; d_call: TRBD1; cdr3_aa: CASSLSGTGGGNTEAFF; cdr3_nt: TGTGCCAGCAGCTTATCCGGGACAGGGGGCGGCAACACTGAAGCTTTCTTT
j_call: TRBJ1-2; v_call: TRBV2; clone_size: NA; d_call: TRBD1; cdr3_aa: CARASGTGFIIDTF; cdr3_nt: TGTGCCAGGGCCTCCGGGACAGGGTTTATTATCGACACCTTC
j_call: TRBJ1-5; v_call: TRBV7-2; clone_size: NA; d_call: TRBD1; cdr3_aa: CASSMTGPQPQHF; cdr3_nt: TGTGCCAGCAGCATGACAGGGCCCCAGCCCCAGCATTTT
j_call: TRBJ1-2; v_call: TRBV6-1; clone_size: NA; d_call: NA; cdr3_aa: CASSRKGDYGYTF; cdr3_nt: TGTGCCAGCAGTAGGAAGGGAGACTATGGCTACACCTTC
j_call: TRBJ1-2; v_call: TRBV11-1; clone_size: NA; d_call: NA; cdr3_aa: CASSHEGGAGYTF; cdr3_nt: TGTGCCAGCAGCCATGAAGGCGGGGCTGGCTACACCTTC
j_call: TRBJ2-2; v_call: TRBV7-9; clone_size: NA; d_call: NA; cdr3_aa: CASSLTGNTGELFF; cdr3_nt: TGTGCCAGCAGCCTGACAGGGAACACCGGGGAGCTGTTTTTT